The 32 T cell receptor beta chains in this list originate from one sample, sequenced in a study of blood T cell repertoires in COVID-19. Clones were sequenced by immunoSEQ multiplex PCR, and TCRdb holds only the in-frame ones, with some missing. Found here are 90,000 to 140,000 clones, roughly 85% of them singletons; the top ten hold roughly 4%. Sequencing was done on a sample of peripheral blood. All receptors derive from a man aged 45-60 years with acute or convalescent COVID-19.

CDR3 sequence: CASSLVPNNEQFF. Written as DNA, the CDR3 is TGTGCCAGCAGCTTAGTCCCCAACAATGAGCAGTTCTTC. The chain uses TRBV7-6 and TRBJ2-1; D ambiguous. Germline V gives CDR1 SGHVS, CDR2 FNYEAQ. V was pared by 1 base and J by 5 bases, with 6 bases between. The CDR3 consists of 13 residues.

Worth noting for this clone: Other DNA sequences in the same sample also yield this CDR3. The chain has TRBV3-1 (or the pseudogene TRBV3-2) and TRBJ1-1; 9 bases are shared with TRBD1. V was pared by 4 bases and J by 4 bases, with 4 bases of the junction left unmatched. In germline, CDR1 is LGHDT, CDR2 YNNKEL (reference sequence). The CDR3 totals 14 residues. CDR3 nucleotides: TGTGCCAGCAGCCTAACAGGGGGCGGCACTGAAGCTTTCTTT. Protein product: CASSLTGGGTEAFF.

The genes are TRBV11-3 and TRBJ2-1; TRBD2 might be the D (6 bases). Germline V lookup: CDR1 SGHNT, CDR2 YENEEA. This CDR3 spans 16 amino acids. V shed 2 bases and J shed 0 bases, with 11 bases lying between them. CDR3 protein: CASSLRDFSSYNEQFF. CDR3 coding DNA: TGTGCCAGCAGCTTAAGGGACTTTTCCTCCTACAATGAGCAGTTCTTC.

The chain has TRBV6-5 and TRBJ2-7; D may be TRBD1 (5 bases). Germline V gene lookup returns CDR1 MNHEY and CDR2 SVGAGI. The CDR3 is made up of 12 amino acids. The V gene lost 6 bases and the J gene lost 3 bases, with 9 bases spanning the gap. The DNA for the CDR3 is TGTGCCAGCAGGACAGAGTACTACGAGCAGTACTTC. Translation: CASRTEYYEQYF.

The genes are TRBV13 and TRBJ2-2; maybe TRBD2 (6 bases). The germline V gene encodes CDR1 PRHDT and CDR2 FYEKMQ (reference sequence). The V gene lost 3 bases and the J gene lost 6 bases, with 11 bases spanning the gap. The CDR3 covers 14 residues. This CDR3 reads CASSLVSGAGELFF. The CDR3 nucleotides read TGTGCCAGCAGCTTGGTTTCGGGGGCCGGGGAGCTGTTTTTT. Variable domain in full (rest from reference TRBV13 and TRBJ2-2): AAGVIQSPRHLIKEKRETATLKCYPIPRHDTVYWYQQGPGQDPQFLISFYEKMQSDKGSIPDRFSAQQFSDYHSELNMSSLELGDSALYFCASSLVSGAGELFFGEGSRLTVL.

The CDR3 loop is CASSYRMDRAGSNQPQHF. The CDR3 DNA sequence: TGTGCCAGCAGTTACCGTATGGACAGAGCAGGGAGCAATCAGCCCCAGCATTTT. The J gene is TRBJ1-5, the V gene TRBV27, with D possibly being TRBD1 (6 bases). Germline loops: CDR1 MNHEY, CDR2 SMNVEV (reference sequence). The CDR3 loop spans 18 amino acids. V lost 4 bases and J 1 base, leaving 20 bases between the germline ends.

V gene TRBV6-5 combines with J gene TRBJ1-1; D is possibly TRBD1 (6 bases). Deletions cut 11 bases from V and 0 bases from J, with 19 bases between. Germline V gene sequence: CDR1 MNHEY, CDR2 SVGAGI. The CDR3 runs 15 residues. The CDR3, as DNA: TGTGCCTACAGGGCCGCTATTAACATGAACACTGAAGCTTTCTTT. Protein: CAYRAAINMNTEAFF.

The chain joins TRBV2 to TRBJ1-3; D unclear. V was shortened by 7 bases and J by 6 bases, with 10 bases between the two germline ends. CDR1 is SNHLY, CDR2 FYNNEI, per germline. The CDR3 length is 12 residues. DNA of the CDR3: TGTGCCAGCACCAAAGAGGAAAACACCATATATTTT. It is translated as CASTKEENTIYF.

This chain links TRBV6-6 with TRBJ1-6, with D maybe TRBD1 (6 bases). Between the trimmed V and J ends, which lost 6 bases and 6 bases, there was a span of 12 bases. The CDR3 spans 14 residues. CDR1 and CDR2 (germline): MNHNY, SVGAGI (reference sequence). The CDR3 DNA reads as TGTGCCAGCAGGCCTACAGGGCTTAATTCACCCCTCCACTTT. Encoded protein: CASRPTGLNSPLHF.

This chain joins TRBV25-1 and TRBJ1-2; D uncertain. Trimming shortened V by 4 bases and J by 6 bases, and 18 bases separated the two germline ends. From germline, CDR1 is MGHDK and CDR2 SYGVNS. The CDR3 contains 15 residues. The CDR3 spells CASSGRKTEMDGYTF. In DNA form, the CDR3 reads TGTGCCAGCAGTGGCCGAAAGACGGAGATGGATGGCTACACCTTC.

The J gene is TRBJ2-4, the V gene TRBV18; 7 bases are shared with TRBD2. Germline V gene sequence: CDR1 KGHSH, CDR2 LQKENI. The junction had 5 bases not matched to a gene; V was cut back by 3 bases and J by 0 bases. The CDR3 consists of 16 residues. The CDR3, as DNA: TGTGCCAGCTCACCCGCAGCGGGACTAGCCAAAAACATTCAGTACTTC. It encodes CASSPAAGLAKNIQYF.

The chain carries TRBV25-1 and TRBJ2-3; D gene unclear. V was cut by 6 bases and J by 0 bases, with 7 bases left in between. The CDR3 totals 13 residues. From germline, CDR1 is MGHDK and CDR2 SYGVNS. CDR3 sequence (DNA): TGTGCCAGCAGGGCGGCCAGCACAGATACGCAGTATTTT. This encodes CASRAASTDTQYF.

The chain joins TRBV30 to TRBJ1-2, with 7 nucleotides matching TRBD1. In germline, CDR1 is GTSNPN, CDR2 SVGIG (reference sequence). This CDR3 comprises 15 residues. V lost 4 bases to trimming and J lost 7 bases; unmatched junction nucleotides: 15. DNA of the CDR3: TGTGCCTGGATCTCCGGACAGGTTCCACTGTTTGGCTACACCTTC. Its protein product is CAWISGQVPLFGYTF.

The chain employs TRBV28 and TRBJ1-5; the match to TRBD1 covers 7 bases. This CDR3 is 14 amino acids long. V trimming: 4 bases; J trimming: 11 bases; junction bases outside the gene matches: 11. Germline V gene sequence: CDR1 MDHEN, CDR2 SYDVKM. The CDR3 DNA sequence: TGTGCCAGCAGTTCGGGACAGCCTAAGCGGGCCCAGCATTTT. This sequence encodes CASSSGQPKRAQHF.

The J gene is TRBJ2-7, the V gene TRBV29-1, with D possibly being TRBD1 (6 bases). The V gene lost 0 bases and the J gene lost 1 base, with 13 bases spanning the gap. The CDR3 covers 15 residues. Germline CDR1 and CDR2: SQVTM and ANQGSEA. CDR3: CSVEDQAGDSYEQYF. Here the CDR3 DNA reads TGCAGCGTTGAAGATCAGGCAGGGGATTCCTACGAGCAGTACTTC.

CDR3 sequence: CASSRGDRSYNSPLHF. CDR3 in DNA: TGTGCCAGCAGCCGGGGGGACAGGAGCTATAATTCACCCCTCCACTTT. This sequence joins TRBV14 and TRBJ1-6; the match to TRBD1 covers 8 bases. The length of the CDR3 is 16 residues. CDR1 is SGHDN, CDR2 FVKESK, per germline. V trimming: 4 bases; J trimming: 3 bases; junction bases outside the gene matches: 5.

This clone turned up a few times. Distinct nucleotide sequences in the sample also encode this CDR3. This chain links TRBV6-5 with TRBJ1-2; D is unresolved. The germline V gene encodes CDR1 MNHEY and CDR2 SVGAGI. The CDR3 has 11 residues. The V gene lost 6 bases and the J gene lost 2 bases, with 4 bases spanning the gap. The CDR3 DNA sequence: TGTGCCAGCAGGCAGAACTATGGCTACACCTTC. This translates into CASRQNYGYTF.

The chain is built from TRBV2 and TRBJ1-5, with D tentatively TRBD1 (5 bases). The V gene's germline CDR1 is SNHLY and CDR2 FYNNEI. V was shortened by 6 bases and J by 3 bases, with 15 bases between the two germline ends. The CDR3 spans 15 residues. The CDR3 region is CASRSRVDANQPQHF. CDR3 bases: TGTGCCAGCAGAAGCAGGGTCGACGCCAATCAGCCCCAGCATTTT.

This chain joins TRBV19 and TRBJ2-7, with 8 bases that match TRBD1. This CDR3 is 16 amino acids long. The V and J ends lost 7 bases and 7 bases, in that order; junction bases with no gene match: 18. Germline lookup yields CDR1 LNHDA and CDR2 SQIVND (reference sequence). DNA of the CDR3: TGTGCCAGTAAAGGGCTTACCGGACAGGGTTTATTGGAGCAGTACTTC. Encoded protein: CASKGLTGQGLLEQYF. Drawing the rest from reference TRBV19 and TRBJ2-7, the complete variable domain is DGGITQSPKYLFRKEGQNVTLSCEQNLNHDAMYWYRQDPGQGLRLIYYSQIVNDFQKGDIAEGYSVSREKKESFPLTVTSAQKNPTAFYLCASKGLTGQGLLEQYFGPGTRLTVT.

V and J are TRBV2 and TRBJ2-7; tentatively, D is TRBD1 (6 bases). This CDR3 has 13 residues. V shed 6 bases and J shed 2 bases, with 11 bases lying between them. Germline lookup yields CDR1 SNHLY and CDR2 FYNNEI. CDR3 DNA: TGTGCCAGCAGGGACAGTAATACCTACGAGCAGTACTTC. Amino acids: CASRDSNTYEQYF.

The rearrangement joins TRBV5-6 to TRBJ2-7; TRBD1 is a possible D gene (5 bases). This CDR3 is 15 amino acids long. Germline loops: CDR1 SGHDT, CDR2 YYEEEE. V gave up 1 base and J gave up 1 base, with 12 bases separating them. The CDR3 is CASSLMGRWSYEQYF. In DNA form, the CDR3 reads TGTGCCAGCAGCTTGATGGGGCGGTGGTCCTACGAGCAGTACTTC.

J is TRBJ1-6 and V is TRBV5-4; 8 positions match TRBD1. The CDR3 is 15 residues long. Germline V gene lookup returns CDR1 SGHNT and CDR2 YYREEE (reference sequence). V lost 4 bases, J lost 6 bases, and 6 bases stayed unmatched. CDR3 nucleotides: TGTGCCAGCAGCGCCGGACAGGGCATTAATTCACCCCTCCACTTT. Residues: CASSAGQGINSPLHF.

The V call is TRBV24-1, the J call TRBJ2-7; possibly TRBD1 for D (5 bases). V dropped 12 bases and J dropped 1 base, with 9 bases sitting between them. Germline lookup yields CDR1 KGHDR and CDR2 SFDVKD. The CDR3 contains 11 residues. CDR3 protein: CASQESYEQYF. DNA of the CDR3: TGTGCCTCACAGGAGTCCTACGAGCAGTACTTC.

The chain is built from TRBV30 and TRBJ1-1; TRBD1 matches at 9 bases. Germline V gene lookup returns CDR1 GTSNPN and CDR2 SVGIG (reference sequence). This CDR3 comprises 15 residues. Losses at the gene ends were 0 bases for V and 9 bases for J; bases not matched to a gene: 11. The CDR3 protein is CAWSVLRTGERQAFF. CDR3 DNA sequence: TGTGCCTGGAGTGTACTCAGGACAGGGGAGCGTCAAGCTTTCTTT.

The chain recombines TRBV11-2 with TRBJ2-7, with D tentatively TRBD2 (7 bases). This CDR3 comprises 14 residues. Per germline, CDR1 SGHAT and CDR2 FQNNGV. V shed 3 bases and J shed 2 bases, with 11 bases lying between them. CDR3 nucleotide sequence: TGTGCCAGCAGCTTCTCGGGGGGCACCTACGAGCAGTACTTC. Its translation is CASSFSGGTYEQYF.

The chain has TRBV6-1 and TRBJ2-3, with D possibly TRBD1 on 5 matching bases. Germline V gene data show CDR1 as MNHNS and CDR2 as SASEGT. Trimming stripped 3 bases from V and 0 bases from J, with 10 bases between. The CDR3 is 15 amino acids. DNA for the CDR3: TGTGCCAGCAGTGAGCTGAGACAGAGCACAGATACGCAGTATTTT. It specifies CASSELRQSTDTQYF.

This chain uses TRBV11-3 with TRBJ1-2; 7 bases are shared with TRBD1. The CDR3 is 12 residues long. Germline-derived CDR1 and CDR2 are SGHNT and YENEEA. Trimming took 5 bases from V and 10 from J; bases not matched to a gene: 7. This CDR3 reads CASSARDSFYTF. The CDR3 nucleotides read TGTGCCAGCAGCGCCCGGGACAGCTTCTACACCTTC.

V is TRBV30 and J is TRBJ1-2; possibly TRBD1 for D (6 bases). Per germline, CDR1 GTSNPN and CDR2 SVGIG (reference sequence). This CDR3 is built from 15 residues. Trimming took off 0 bases at V and 5 bases at J, with 16 bases between the two ends. The CDR3 region has the DNA TGTGCCTGGAGTGTACGCACAGGGTTGACTTATGGCTACACCTTC. Translated, it gives CAWSVRTGLTYGYTF.

The V call is TRBV2, the J call TRBJ2-1; 8 nucleotides match TRBD2. CDR1 and CDR2 from the germline V gene are SNHLY and FYNNEI. This CDR3 is built from 14 residues. Unmatched junction bases numbered 7, after V lost 5 bases and J lost 7 bases. CDR3 region: CASSTPGLGNEQFF. The CDR3 DNA reads TGTGCCAGCAGTACCCCGGGACTAGGGAATGAGCAGTTCTTC.

This clone was detected once. The J gene is TRBJ2-2, the V gene TRBV5-1; 16 bases align to TRBD2. The V gene's germline CDR1 is SGHRS and CDR2 YFSETQ. This CDR3 is 17 amino acids long. V shed 7 bases and J 6 bases; nucleotides not matched to a gene: 9. The CDR3 reads CASSGLAGGPFAGELFF. CDR3 coding DNA: TGCGCCAGCTCGGGACTAGCGGGGGGGCCTTTCGCCGGGGAGCTGTTTTTT.

This chain uses TRBV7-2 with TRBJ2-1; 7 bases fit TRBD1. The CDR3 covers 17 residues. Losses at the gene ends were 5 bases for V and 5 bases for J; bases not matched to a gene: 15. CDR1 is SGHTA, CDR2 FQGNSA, per germline. The CDR3, as DNA: TGTGCCAGCAGCCAAAGACCGGGACAGCGTCGGAACAATGAGCAGTTCTTC. Protein: CASSQRPGQRRNNEQFF. Variable domain in full (rest from reference TRBV7-2 and TRBJ2-1): GAGVSQSPSNKVTEKGKDVELRCDPISGHTALYWYRQSLGQGLEFLIYFQGNSAPDKSGLPSDRFSAERTGGSVSTLTIQRTQQEDSAVYLCASSQRPGQRRNNEQFFGPGTRLTVL.

The CDR3 region has the DNA TGTGCCAGCAGTCCGCGGGCCCTCGGCTACGAGCAGTACTTC. Translated, it gives CASSPRALGYEQYF. The chain employs TRBV27 and TRBJ2-7, with a tentative D call TRBD2 (5 bases). V lost 5 bases and J lost 3, with 14 bases in between. Germline-derived CDR1 and CDR2 are MNHEY and SMNVEV (reference sequence). The CDR3 has 14 residues.